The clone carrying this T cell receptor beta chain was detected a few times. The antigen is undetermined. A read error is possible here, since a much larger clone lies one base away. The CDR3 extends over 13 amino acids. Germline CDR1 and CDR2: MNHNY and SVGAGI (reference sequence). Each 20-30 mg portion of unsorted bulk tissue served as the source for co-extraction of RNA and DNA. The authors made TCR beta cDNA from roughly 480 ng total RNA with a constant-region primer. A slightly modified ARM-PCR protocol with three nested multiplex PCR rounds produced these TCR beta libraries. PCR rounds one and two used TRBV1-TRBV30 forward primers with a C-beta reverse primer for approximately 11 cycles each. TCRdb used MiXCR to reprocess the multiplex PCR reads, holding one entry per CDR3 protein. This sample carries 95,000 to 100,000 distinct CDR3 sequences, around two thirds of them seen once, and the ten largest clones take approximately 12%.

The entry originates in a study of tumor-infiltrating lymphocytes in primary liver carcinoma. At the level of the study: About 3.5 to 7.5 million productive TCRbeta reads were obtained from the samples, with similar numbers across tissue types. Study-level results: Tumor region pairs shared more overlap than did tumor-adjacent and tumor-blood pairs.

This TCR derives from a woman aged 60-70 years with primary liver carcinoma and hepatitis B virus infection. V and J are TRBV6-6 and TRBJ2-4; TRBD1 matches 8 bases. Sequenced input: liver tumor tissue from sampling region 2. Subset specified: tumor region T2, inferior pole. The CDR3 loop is CVSTPTGEYIQYF. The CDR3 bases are TGTGTCAGCACCCCGACAGGGGAATACATTCAGTACTTC.